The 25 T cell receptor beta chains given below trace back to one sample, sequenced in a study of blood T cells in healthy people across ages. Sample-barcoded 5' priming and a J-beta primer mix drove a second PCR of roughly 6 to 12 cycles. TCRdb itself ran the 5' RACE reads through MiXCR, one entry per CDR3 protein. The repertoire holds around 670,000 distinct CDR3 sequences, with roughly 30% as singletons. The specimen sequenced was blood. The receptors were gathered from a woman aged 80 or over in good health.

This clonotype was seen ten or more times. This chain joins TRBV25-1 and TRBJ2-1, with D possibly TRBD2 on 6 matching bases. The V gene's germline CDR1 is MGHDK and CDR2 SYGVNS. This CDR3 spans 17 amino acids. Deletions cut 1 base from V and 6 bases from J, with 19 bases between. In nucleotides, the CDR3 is TGTGCCAGCAGTGAATCGGGTCGCGGGATTCAGCCCAATGAGCAGTTCTTC. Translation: CASSESGRGIQPNEQFF.

The CDR3, as DNA: TGTGCCAGCAGTAAACTAGCGGGAGCCTACAATGAGCAGTTCTTC. It codes for CASSKLAGAYNEQFF. The rearrangement joins TRBV6-2 or TRBV6-3 to TRBJ2-1, with 11 nucleotides matching TRBD2. This CDR3 is built from 15 residues. Germline CDR1 reads MNHEY; CDR2 reads SVGEGT. J gave up 2 bases and V 5 bases, and 2 bases lay outside the gene matches.

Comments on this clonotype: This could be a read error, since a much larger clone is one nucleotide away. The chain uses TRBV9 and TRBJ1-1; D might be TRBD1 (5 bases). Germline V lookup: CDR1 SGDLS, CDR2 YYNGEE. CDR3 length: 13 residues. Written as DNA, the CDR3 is TGTGCCAGCAGCCAGGGAGCGAACACTGGAGCTTTCTTT. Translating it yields CASSQGANTGAFF.

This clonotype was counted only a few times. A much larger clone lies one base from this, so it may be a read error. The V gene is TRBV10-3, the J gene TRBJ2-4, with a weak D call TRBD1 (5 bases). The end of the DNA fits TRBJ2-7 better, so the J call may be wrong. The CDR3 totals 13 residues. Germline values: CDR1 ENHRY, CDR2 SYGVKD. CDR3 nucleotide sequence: TGTGCCATCAGTGTGACAGCCGCCTACGAGCAGTACTTC. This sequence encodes CAISVTAAYEQYF.

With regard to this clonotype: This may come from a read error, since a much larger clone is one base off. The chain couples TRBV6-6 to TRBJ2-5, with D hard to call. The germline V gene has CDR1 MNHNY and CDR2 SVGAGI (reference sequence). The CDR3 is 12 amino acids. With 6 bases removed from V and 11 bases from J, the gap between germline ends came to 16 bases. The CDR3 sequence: CASSRVYNEQYF. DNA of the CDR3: TGTGCCAGCAGCCGAGTTTACAATGAGCAGTACTTC.

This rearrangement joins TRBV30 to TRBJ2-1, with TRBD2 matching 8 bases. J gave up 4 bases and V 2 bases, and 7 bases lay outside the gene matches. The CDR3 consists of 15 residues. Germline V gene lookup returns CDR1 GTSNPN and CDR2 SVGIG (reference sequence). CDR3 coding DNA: TGTGCCTGGAGTAGGCCGGGGGGGCCTTACAATGAGCAGTTCTTC. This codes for CAWSRPGGPYNEQFF.

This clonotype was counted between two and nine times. The CDR3 coding sequence is TGTGCCAGCAGCTCCATTACCGCCGGGACAGGGTCTAGCGAGCAGTACTTC. It encodes CASSSITAGTGSSEQYF. The chain combines TRBV5-6 with TRBJ2-7, with 9 nucleotides matching TRBD1. CDR1 is SGHDT, CDR2 YYEEEE, per germline. V shed 3 bases and J 6 bases; nucleotides not matched to a gene: 16. The CDR3 sequence is 17 residues long.

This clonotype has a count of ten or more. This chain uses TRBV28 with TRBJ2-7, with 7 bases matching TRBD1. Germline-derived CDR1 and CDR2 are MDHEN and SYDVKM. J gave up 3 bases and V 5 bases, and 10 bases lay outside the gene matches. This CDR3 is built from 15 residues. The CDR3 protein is CASSRWDSQNYEQYF. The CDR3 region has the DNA TGTGCCAGCAGTCGCTGGGACAGCCAAAACTACGAGCAGTACTTC. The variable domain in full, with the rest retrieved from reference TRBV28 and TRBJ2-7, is DVKVTQSSRYLVKRTGEKVFLECVQDMDHENMFWYRQDPGLGLRLIYFSYDVKMKEKGDIPEGYSVSREKKERFSLILESASTNQTSMYLCASSRWDSQNYEQYFGPGTRLTVT.

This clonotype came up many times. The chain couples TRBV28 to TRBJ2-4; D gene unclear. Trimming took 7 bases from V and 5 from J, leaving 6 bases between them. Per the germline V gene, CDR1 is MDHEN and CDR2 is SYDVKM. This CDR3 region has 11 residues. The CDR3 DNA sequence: TGTGCCAGCATCAGTGAAAACATTCAGTACTTC. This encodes CASISENIQYF.

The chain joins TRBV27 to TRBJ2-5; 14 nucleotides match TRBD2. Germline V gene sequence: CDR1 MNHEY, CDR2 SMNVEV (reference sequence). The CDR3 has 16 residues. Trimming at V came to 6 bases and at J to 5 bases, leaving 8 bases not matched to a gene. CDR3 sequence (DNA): TGTGCCAGCAGCGGACTAGCGGGGGGTCTGAGGGAGACCCAGTACTTC. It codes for CASSGLAGGLRETQYF.

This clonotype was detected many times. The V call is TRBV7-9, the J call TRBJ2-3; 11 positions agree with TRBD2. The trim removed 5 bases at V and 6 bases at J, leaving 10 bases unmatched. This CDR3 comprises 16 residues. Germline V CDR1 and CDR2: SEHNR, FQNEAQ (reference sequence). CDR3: CASSPGTSGLADTQYF. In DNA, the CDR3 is TGTGCCAGCAGCCCCGGGACTAGCGGTCTCGCGGATACGCAGTATTTT.

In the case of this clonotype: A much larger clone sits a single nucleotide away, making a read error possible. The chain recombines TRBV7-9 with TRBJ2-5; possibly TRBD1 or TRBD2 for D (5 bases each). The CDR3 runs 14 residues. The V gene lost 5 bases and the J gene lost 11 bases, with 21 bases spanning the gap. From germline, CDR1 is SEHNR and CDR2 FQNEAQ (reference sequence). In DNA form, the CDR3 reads TGTGCCAGCAGCCCGATAGGGACCGCCGCAAAGCAGTACTTC. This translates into CASSPIGTAAKQYF.

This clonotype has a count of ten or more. The CDR3 nucleotides read TGCAGTGCTAGAGTGGGACAGGGGCGGCAAGAGACCCAGTACTTC. It codes for CSARVGQGRQETQYF. The chain carries TRBV20-1 and TRBJ2-5; TRBD1 agrees at 10 bases. The CDR3 length is 15 residues. Germline assignment: CDR1 DFQATT and CDR2 SNEGSKA (reference sequence). J lost 2 bases, V lost 1 base, and 4 bases had no gene match.

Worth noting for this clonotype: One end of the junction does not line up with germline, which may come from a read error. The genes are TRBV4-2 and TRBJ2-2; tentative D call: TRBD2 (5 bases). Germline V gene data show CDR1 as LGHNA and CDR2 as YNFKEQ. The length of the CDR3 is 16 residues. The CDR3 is CASGQETSLDPGELFF. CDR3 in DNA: TGTGCCAGCGGCCAAGAAACTAGTCTTGACCCCGGGGAGCTGTTTTTT.

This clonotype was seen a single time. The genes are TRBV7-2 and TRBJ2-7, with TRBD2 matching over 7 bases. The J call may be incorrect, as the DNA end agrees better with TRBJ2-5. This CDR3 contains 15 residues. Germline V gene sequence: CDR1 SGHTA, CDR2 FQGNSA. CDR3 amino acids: CASSASGGSLETQYF. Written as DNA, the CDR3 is TGTGCCAGCAGCGCGTCGGGGGGATCGTTAGAGACCCAGTACTTC.

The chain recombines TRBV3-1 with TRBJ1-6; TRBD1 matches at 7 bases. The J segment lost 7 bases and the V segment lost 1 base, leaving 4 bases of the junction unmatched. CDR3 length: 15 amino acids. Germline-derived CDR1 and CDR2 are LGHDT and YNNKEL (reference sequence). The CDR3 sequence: CASSQGPRGNSPLHF. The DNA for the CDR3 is TGTGCCAGCAGCCAAGGACCCAGGGGGAATTCACCCCTCCACTTT.

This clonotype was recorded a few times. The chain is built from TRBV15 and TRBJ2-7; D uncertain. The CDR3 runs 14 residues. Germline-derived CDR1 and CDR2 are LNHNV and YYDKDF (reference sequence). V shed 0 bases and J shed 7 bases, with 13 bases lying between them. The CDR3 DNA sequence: TGTGCCACCAGCAGAGATAATAGGAACGCTGAGCAGTACTTC. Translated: CATSRDNRNAEQYF. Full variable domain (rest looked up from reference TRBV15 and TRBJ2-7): DAMVIQNPRYQVTQFGKPVTLSCSQTLNHNVMYWYQQKSSQAPKLLFHYYDKDFNNEADTPDNFQSRRPNTSFCFLDIRSPGLGDTAMYLCATSRDNRNAEQYFGPGTRLTVT.

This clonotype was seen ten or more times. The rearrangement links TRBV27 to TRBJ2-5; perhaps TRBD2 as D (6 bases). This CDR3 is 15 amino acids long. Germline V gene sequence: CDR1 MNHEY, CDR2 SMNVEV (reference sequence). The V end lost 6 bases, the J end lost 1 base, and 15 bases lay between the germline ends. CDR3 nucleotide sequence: TGTGCCAGCAGCTATTTCGTGGGGGGCCAAGAGACCCAGTACTTC. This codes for CASSYFVGGQETQYF.

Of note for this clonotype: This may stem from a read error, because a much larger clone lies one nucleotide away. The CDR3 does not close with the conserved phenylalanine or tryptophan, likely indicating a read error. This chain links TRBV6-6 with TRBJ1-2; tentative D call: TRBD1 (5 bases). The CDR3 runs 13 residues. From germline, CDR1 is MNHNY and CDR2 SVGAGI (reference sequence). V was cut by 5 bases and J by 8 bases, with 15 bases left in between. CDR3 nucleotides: TGTGCCAGCAGTCGGGACCACAAGGCGGGCTACACCTCC. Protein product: CASSRDHKAGYTS.

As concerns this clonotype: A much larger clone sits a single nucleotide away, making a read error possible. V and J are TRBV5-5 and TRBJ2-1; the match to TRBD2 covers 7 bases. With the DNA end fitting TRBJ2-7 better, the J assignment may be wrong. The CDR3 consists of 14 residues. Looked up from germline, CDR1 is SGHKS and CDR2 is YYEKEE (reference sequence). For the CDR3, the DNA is TGTGCCAGCACTCTAGCGGCCTCCTACAATGAGCAGTACTTC. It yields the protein CASTLAASYNEQYF.

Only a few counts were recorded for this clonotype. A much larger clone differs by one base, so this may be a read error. The CDR3 region has the DNA TGCGCCAGCAGCTTCGCGAGCGCGAATGAGCAGTACTTC. Residues: CASSFASANEQYF. The gene calls are TRBV5-1 and TRBJ2-7; D is unresolved. The germline V gene encodes CDR1 SGHRS and CDR2 YFSETQ. The CDR3 has 13 residues. Trimming cost V 2 bases and J 7 bases, with 13 bases left between them.

The CDR3 loop reads CSVRTDRRHEQYF. DNA of the CDR3: TGCAGCGTAAGAACTGACAGGCGCCACGAGCAGTACTTC. The chain uses TRBV29-1 and TRBJ2-7, with TRBD1 as a possible D gene (6 bases). The germline gives CDR1 SQVTM, CDR2 ANQGSEA. The V gene lost 6 bases and the J gene lost 5 bases, with 17 bases spanning the gap. This CDR3 has 13 amino acids.

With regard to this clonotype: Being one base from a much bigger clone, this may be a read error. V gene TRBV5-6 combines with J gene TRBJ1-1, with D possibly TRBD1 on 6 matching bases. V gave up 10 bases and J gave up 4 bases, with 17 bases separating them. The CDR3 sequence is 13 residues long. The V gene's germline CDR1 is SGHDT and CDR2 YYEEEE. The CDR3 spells CAWYRVGGTEAFF. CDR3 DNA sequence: TGTGCCTGGTACAGGGTCGGGGGCACTGAAGCTTTCTTT.

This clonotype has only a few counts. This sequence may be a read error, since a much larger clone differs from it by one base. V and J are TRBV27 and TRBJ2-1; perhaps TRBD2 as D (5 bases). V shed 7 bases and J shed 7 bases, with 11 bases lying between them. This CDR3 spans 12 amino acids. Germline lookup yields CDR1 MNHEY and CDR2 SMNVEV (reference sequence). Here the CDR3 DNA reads TGTGCCAGCACGGGAAGGGATAATGAGCAGTTCTTC. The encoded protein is CASTGRDNEQFF.

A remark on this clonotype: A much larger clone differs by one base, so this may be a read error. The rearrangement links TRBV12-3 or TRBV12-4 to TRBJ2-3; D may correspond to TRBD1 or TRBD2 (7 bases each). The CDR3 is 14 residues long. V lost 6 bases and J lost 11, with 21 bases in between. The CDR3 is CASSQQGRGEGQYF. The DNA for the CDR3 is TGTGCCAGCAGCCAACAGGGGAGGGGGGAGGGGCAGTATTTT.